The present T cell receptor (beta chain) was sequenced within a study of Ad26.COV2.S vaccination and SARS-CoV-2 variants. Study summary: Ad26.COV2.S given intramuscularly, once or twice 56 days apart.

Points on this clone: Its antigen is undetermined.

The repertoire was sequenced with immunoSEQ multiplex PCR; TCRdb's copy has only in-frame clones and lacks some. This table holds fewer than 300,000 clones, 80% to 90% found once. With 2 bases removed from V and 5 bases from J, the gap between germline ends came to 9 bases. This CDR3 has 13 amino acids. Germline values: CDR1 MNHNY, CDR2 SVGAGI (reference sequence). Stated treatment: some 19 received Ad26.COV2.S at low or high dose, single or two shots; about five received placebo; per-sample allocation not given. Sampling took place 63 days after the first vaccine or placebo injection. Its platform was an Ad26 vector, and its expressed antigen was Wuhan-strain SARS-CoV-2 spike. Study conclusions and caveats: Spike-specific TCR breadth in vaccine recipients exceeded that seen in placebo recipients.

This rearrangement joins TRBV6-6 to TRBJ1-1, with D hard to call. The sequencing used peripheral blood, collected in a trial of Ad26.COV2.S vaccine versus placebo. The sequence came from a person aged 18-60 years who received the Ad26.COV2.S COVID-19 vaccine or a placebo. The CDR3 DNA sequence: TGTGCCAGCAGTTACGAAGTTGAGACTGAAGCTTTCTTT. Its protein is CASSYEVETEAFF.